Listed below are T cell receptor beta chains from one sample, sequenced in a study of control samples from healthy donors and cancer patients. TCRdb's table, derived via immunoSEQ multiplex PCR, lists solely in-frame clones and lacks some. In the table there are over 100,000 clones, around 90% of which are singletons. The sequenced sample was blood. Receptors were obtained from a man aged 35 to 55 in good health. Both conserved end residues are part of each CDR3. The D gene is left open where the match is weak. Size is omitted from some rows. Given values are once, few, many or a class for expanded clones.

size: -; V: TRBV5-6; D: -; J: TRBJ2-1; CDR3: CASSLWSHNEQFF; DNA: TGTGCCAGCAGCTTGTGGTCACACAATGAGCAGTTCTTC
size: -; V: TRBV7-8; D: TRBD1; J: TRBJ2-2; CDR3: CASSLAPGTGTFPGELFF; DNA: TGTGCCAGCAGCTTAGCCCCCGGGACAGGGACTTTTCCCGGGGAGCTGTTTTTT
size: -; V: TRBV7-2; D: -; J: TRBJ1-6; CDR3: CASSLIRDSPLHF; DNA: TGTGCCAGCAGCTTAATCCGGGACTCACCCCTCCACTTT
size: -; V: TRBV3-1/TRBV3-2; D: TRBD1; J: TRBJ1-5; CDR3: CASSPRDRGYRDSNQPQHF; DNA: TGTGCCAGCAGCCCCCGGGACAGGGGGTATCGGGATAGCAATCAGCCCCAGCATTTT
size: -; V: TRBV9; D: -; J: TRBJ2-5; CDR3: CASSADPAPETQYF; DNA: TGTGCCAGCAGCGCCGACCCGGCCCCAGAGACCCAGTACTTC
size: -; V: TRBV11-2; D: -; J: TRBJ2-2; CDR3: CASSSFPMSTGELFF; DNA: TGTGCCAGCAGCTCTTTTCCGATGAGCACCGGGGAGCTGTTTTTT
size: -; V: TRBV7-8; D: TRBD2; J: TRBJ2-3; CDR3: CASSLGGLAGGPSTDTQYF; DNA: TGTGCCAGCAGCTTAGGCGGACTAGCGGGGGGGCCGAGCACAGATACGCAGTATTTT
size: -; V: TRBV5-1; D: -; J: TRBJ1-1; CDR3: CASSPGQMNTEAFF; DNA: TGCGCCAGCAGCCCCGGACAGATGAACACTGAAGCTTTCTTT
size: -; V: TRBV10-1; D: -; J: TRBJ2-1; CDR3: CASSESPHLEQFF; DNA: TGCGCCAGCAGTGAGTCCCCCCATCTAGAGCAGTTCTTC
size: -; V: TRBV5-1; D: TRBD2; J: TRBJ2-1; CDR3: CASSLQTSGNNEQFF; DNA: TGCGCCAGCAGCTTGCAGACTAGCGGAAACAATGAGCAGTTCTTC
size: -; V: TRBV7-8; D: -; J: TRBJ1-2; CDR3: CASSPTRASNYGYTF; DNA: TGTGCCAGCAGCCCAACACGGGCGTCTAACTATGGCTACACCTTC
size: -; V: TRBV5-1; D: TRBD1; J: TRBJ1-6; CDR3: CASSLAETGGRSPLHF; DNA: TGCGCCAGCAGCTTGGCCGAGACAGGGGGTAGATCACCCCTCCACTTT
size: once; V: TRBV28; D: TRBD2; J: TRBJ2-7; CDR3: CASSFAGTGGEQYF; DNA: TGTGCCAGCAGTTTTGCAGGGACGGGGGGGGAGCAGTACTTC
size: -; V: TRBV2; D: -; J: TRBJ1-4; CDR3: CASRKEWGSRLFF; DNA: TGTGCCAGCAGGAAGGAGTGGGGTAGTAGACTGTTTTTT
size: many; V: TRBV12-5; D: TRBD1; J: TRBJ1-1; CDR3: CASGLGTGNTEAFF; DNA: TGTGCTAGTGGTTTGGGGACAGGGAACACTGAAGCTTTCTTT
size: -; V: TRBV28; D: -; J: TRBJ1-4; CDR3: CASSTEGSMANEKLFF; DNA: TGTGCCAGCAGCACCGAGGGTAGTATGGCTAATGAAAAACTGTTTTTT